These 7 T cell receptor beta chains originate from one sample sequenced in a study of shared clonotypes between healthy human individuals. Assay used: immunoSEQ multiplex PCR; TCRdb lists only in-frame clones, some missing. The repertoire holds about 2.1 million clones, with 90% to 95% as singletons. Terminally differentiated effector memory CD45RA+ cells were left out of the naive CD8 fraction, which was CD45RO-negative and positively selected for CCR7. Source material: naive CD8+ T cells from PBMCs. Source of these receptors: a man younger than 35 in good health. Some clones in this sample may be carry-over from other donors' samples.

A word on this clone: Within the sample, other DNA sequences also encode this same CDR3. J is TRBJ2-7 and V is TRBV6-6, with unresolved D. Per germline, CDR1 MNHNY and CDR2 SVGAGI (reference sequence). The CDR3 extends over 11 amino acids. V was shortened by 5 bases and J by 4 bases, with 6 bases between the two germline ends. The CDR3 is CASSPRYEQYF. The CDR3 DNA sequence: TGTGCCAGCAGTCCCCGGTACGAGCAGTACTTC.

This rearrangement joins TRBV10-3 to TRBJ2-1; D might be TRBD2 (7 bases). The CDR3 is 16 amino acids. V lost 5 bases to trimming and J lost 2 bases, with 16 bases between them. CDR1 ENHRY and CDR2 SYGVKD come from the germline V gene. CDR3 DNA sequence: TGTGCCATCAGTACCGGCGCCGGGGGGCCCTACAATGAGCAGTTCTTC. This translates into CAISTGAGGPYNEQFF.

The chain is built from TRBV4-1 and TRBJ1-1; the match to TRBD1 covers 8 bases. The CDR3 totals 17 residues. Germline assignment: CDR1 MGHRA and CDR2 YSYEKL. V lost 0 bases to trimming and J lost 3 bases; unmatched junction nucleotides: 9. The CDR3 loop reads CASSQDLPVRGHTEAFF. The CDR3 DNA reads as TGCGCCAGCAGCCAAGATCTACCGGTCAGGGGGCACACTGAAGCTTTCTTT.

The chain has TRBV6-6 and TRBJ2-5, with D perhaps TRBD2 (6 bases). The CDR3 covers 15 residues. Per the germline V gene, CDR1 is MNHNY and CDR2 is SVGAGI (reference sequence). V was shortened by 0 bases and J by 5 bases, with 13 bases between the two germline ends. CDR3 sequence reads: CASSYSMGGTETQYF. CDR3 DNA sequence: TGTGCCAGCAGTTACTCGATGGGCGGGACGGAGACCCAGTACTTC.

A word on this clone: The junction departs from germline at one end; a sequencing error may be responsible. The chain combines TRBV2 with TRBJ2-3; D gene uncertain. The CDR3 length is 8 residues. CDR1 is SNHLY and CDR2 is FYNNEI in the germline V gene. In DNA, the CDR3 is TGTGCCAGCAGTGAGACAAACTTT. It translates to CASSETNF.

Notes on this clone: This CDR3 is also generated by other DNA sequences in the sample. This rearrangement joins TRBV19 to TRBJ2-7; D call uncertain. CDR1 and CDR2 from the germline V gene are LNHDA and SQIVND (reference sequence). Between the trimmed V and J ends, which lost 3 bases and 1 base, there was a span of 10 bases. The CDR3 is 14 residues long. The CDR3 protein is CASSIRAVSYEQYF. CDR3 nucleotides: TGTGCCAGTAGTATTAGGGCAGTTTCCTACGAGCAGTACTTC.

The V and J genes are TRBV10-3 and TRBJ1-2; perhaps TRBD1 as D (5 bases). Trimming pared 2 bases from V and 3 bases from J, leaving 10 bases between. The CDR3 runs 14 residues. From germline, CDR1 is ENHRY and CDR2 SYGVKD. The CDR3, as DNA: TGTGCCATCAGTGAGCCGGGACCTCACTATGGCTACACCTTC. It codes for CAISEPGPHYGYTF.